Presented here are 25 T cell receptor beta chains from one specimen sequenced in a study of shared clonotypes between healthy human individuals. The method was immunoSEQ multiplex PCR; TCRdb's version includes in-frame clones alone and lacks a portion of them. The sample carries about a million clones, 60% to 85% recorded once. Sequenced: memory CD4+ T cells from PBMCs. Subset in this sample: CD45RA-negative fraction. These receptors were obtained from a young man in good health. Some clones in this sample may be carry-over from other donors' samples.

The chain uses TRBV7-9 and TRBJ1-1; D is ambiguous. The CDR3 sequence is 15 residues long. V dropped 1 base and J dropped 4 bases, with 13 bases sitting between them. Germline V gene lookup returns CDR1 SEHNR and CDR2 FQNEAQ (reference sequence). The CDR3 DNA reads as TGTGCCAGCAGCTTAGGGGCTGGAGTGGGCACTGAAGCTTTCTTT. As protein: CASSLGAGVGTEAFF.

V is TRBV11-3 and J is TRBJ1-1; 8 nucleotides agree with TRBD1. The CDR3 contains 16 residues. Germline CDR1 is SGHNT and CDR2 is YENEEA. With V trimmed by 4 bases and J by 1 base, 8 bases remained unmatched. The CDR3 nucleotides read TGTGCCAGCAGCTCTACTTTCGGGACAGGGAACACTGAAGCTTTCTTT. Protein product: CASSSTFGTGNTEAFF.

The DNA of the CDR3 is TGTGCCAGCAGTTACGGGTCTAGCTCCTACGAGCAGTACTTC. Translation: CASSYGSSSYEQYF. The rearrangement joins TRBV6-6 to TRBJ2-7, with D hard to call. Trimming pared 2 bases from V and 0 bases from J, leaving 8 bases between. Germline-derived CDR1 and CDR2 are MNHNY and SVGAGI (reference sequence). The CDR3 is made up of 14 amino acids.

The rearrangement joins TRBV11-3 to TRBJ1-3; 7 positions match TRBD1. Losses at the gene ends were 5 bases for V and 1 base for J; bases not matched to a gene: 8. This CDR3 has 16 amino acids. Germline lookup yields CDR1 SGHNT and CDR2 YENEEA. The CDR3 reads CASSHYPGQSGNTIYF. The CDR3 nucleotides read TGTGCCAGCAGCCATTACCCGGGACAGTCTGGAAACACCATATATTTT.

CDR3 residues: CASSLEYGSNYGYTF. The CDR3 DNA is TGTGCCAGCAGCTTGGAGTACGGGAGCAACTATGGCTACACCTTC. This chain uses TRBV5-6 with TRBJ1-2, with no clear D. CDR3 size: 15 residues. From germline, CDR1 is SGHDT and CDR2 YYEEEE. V was clipped by 0 bases and J by 2 bases, with 11 bases between them.

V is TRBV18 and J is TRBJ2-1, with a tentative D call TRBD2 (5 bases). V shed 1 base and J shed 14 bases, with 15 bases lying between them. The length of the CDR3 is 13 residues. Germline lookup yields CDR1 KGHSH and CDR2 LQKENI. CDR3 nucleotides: TGTGCCAGCTCACCACTTAGTGCGGGTCCGAAGTTCTTC. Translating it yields CASSPLSAGPKFF.

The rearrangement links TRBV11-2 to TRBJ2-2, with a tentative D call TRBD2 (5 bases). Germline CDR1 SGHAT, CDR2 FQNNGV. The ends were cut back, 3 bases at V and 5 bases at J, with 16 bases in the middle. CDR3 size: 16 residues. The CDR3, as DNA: TGTGCCAGCAGCTTTCTAGCTATGGAGAAAACCGGGGAGCTGTTTTTT. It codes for CASSFLAMEKTGELFF.

The CDR3 DNA reads TGTGCCAGCAGTGAAGCAGGGACAAACAATCAGCCCCAGCATTTT. Amino acid sequence: CASSEAGTNNQPQHF. The chain carries TRBV6-1 and TRBJ1-5; possible D gene TRBD1, 6 bases. V was clipped by 0 bases and J by 3 bases, with 9 bases between them. Germline CDR1 MNHNS, CDR2 SASEGT. The CDR3 has 15 residues.

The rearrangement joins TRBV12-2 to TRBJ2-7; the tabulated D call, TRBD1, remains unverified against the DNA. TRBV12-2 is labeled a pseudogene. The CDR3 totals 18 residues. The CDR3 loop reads CASRSARVGDRGNYEQYF. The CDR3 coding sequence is TGTGCAAGTCGCTCCGCCAGGGTGGGGGACAGGGGTAACTACGAGCAGTACTTC.

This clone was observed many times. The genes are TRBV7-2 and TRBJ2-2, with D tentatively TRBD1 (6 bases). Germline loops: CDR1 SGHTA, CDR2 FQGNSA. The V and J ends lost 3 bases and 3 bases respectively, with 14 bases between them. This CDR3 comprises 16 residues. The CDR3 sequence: CASSLGRGGDTGELFF. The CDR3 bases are TGTGCCAGCAGCTTGGGGCGTGGGGGCGACACCGGGGAGCTGTTTTTT.

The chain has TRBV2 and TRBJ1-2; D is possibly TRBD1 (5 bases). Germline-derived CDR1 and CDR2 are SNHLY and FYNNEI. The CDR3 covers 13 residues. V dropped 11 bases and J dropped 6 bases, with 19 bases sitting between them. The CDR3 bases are TGTGCCGGGCGGGGGTCCTCGAAAGATGGCTACACCTTC. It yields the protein CAGRGSSKDGYTF.

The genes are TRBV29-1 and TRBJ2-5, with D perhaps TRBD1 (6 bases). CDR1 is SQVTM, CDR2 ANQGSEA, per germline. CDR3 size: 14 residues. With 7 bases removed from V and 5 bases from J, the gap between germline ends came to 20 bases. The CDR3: CSAAATQGKETQYF. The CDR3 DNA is TGCAGCGCCGCTGCGACCCAGGGGAAGGAGACCCAGTACTTC.

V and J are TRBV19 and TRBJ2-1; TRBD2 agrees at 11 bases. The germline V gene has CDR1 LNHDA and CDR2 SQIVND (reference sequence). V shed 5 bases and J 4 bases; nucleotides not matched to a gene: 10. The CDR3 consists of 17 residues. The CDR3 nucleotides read TGTGCCAGTAGTCCCACCCTAGCGGGGGGACTTTACAATGAGCAGTTCTTC. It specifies CASSPTLAGGLYNEQFF.

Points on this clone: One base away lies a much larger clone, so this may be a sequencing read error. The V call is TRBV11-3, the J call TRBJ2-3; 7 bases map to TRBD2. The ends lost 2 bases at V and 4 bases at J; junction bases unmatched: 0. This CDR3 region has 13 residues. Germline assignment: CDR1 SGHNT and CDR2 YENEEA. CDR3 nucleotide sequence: TGTGCCAGCAGCTTACGGGGGGCAGATACGCAGTATTTT. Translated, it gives CASSLRGADTQYF.

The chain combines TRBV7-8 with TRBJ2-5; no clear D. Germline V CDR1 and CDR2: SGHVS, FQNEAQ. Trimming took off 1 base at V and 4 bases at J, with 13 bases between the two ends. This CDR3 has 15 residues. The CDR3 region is CASSLVNPPRETQYF. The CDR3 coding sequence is TGTGCCAGCAGCTTAGTAAATCCCCCAAGAGAGACCCAGTACTTC.

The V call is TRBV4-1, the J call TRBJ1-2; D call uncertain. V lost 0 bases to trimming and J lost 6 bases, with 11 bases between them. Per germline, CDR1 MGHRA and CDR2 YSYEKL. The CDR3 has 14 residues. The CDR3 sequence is CASSQDRVGHGYTF. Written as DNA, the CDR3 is TGCGCCAGCAGCCAAGATCGCGTGGGCCATGGCTACACCTTC.

CDR3 sequence: CASSLRVGEETQYF. The CDR3 DNA reads as TGTGCCAGCAGCTTACGTGTAGGGGAAGAGACCCAGTACTTC. V usage is TRBV5-4 and J usage is TRBJ2-5; the D gene is possibly TRBD1 (5 bases). The CDR3 runs to 14 residues. The V and J ends lost 2 bases and 3 bases respectively, with 11 bases between them. The V gene's germline CDR1 is SGHNT and CDR2 YYREEE (reference sequence).

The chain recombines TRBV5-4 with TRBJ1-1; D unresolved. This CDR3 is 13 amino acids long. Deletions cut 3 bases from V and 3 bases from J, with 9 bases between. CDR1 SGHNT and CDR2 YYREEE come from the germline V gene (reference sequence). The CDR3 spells CASSSPVDTEAFF. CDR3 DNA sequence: TGTGCCAGCAGCTCGCCGGTGGACACTGAAGCTTTCTTT.

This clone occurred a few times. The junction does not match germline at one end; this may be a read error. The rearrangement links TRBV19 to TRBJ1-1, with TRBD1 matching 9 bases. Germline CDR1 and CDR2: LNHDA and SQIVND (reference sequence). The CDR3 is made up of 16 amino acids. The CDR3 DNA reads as TGTGCCAGTAGTCTCCAGTCCGGGACAGGGAACGCTGAAGCTTTCTTT. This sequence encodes CASSLQSGTGNAEAFF.

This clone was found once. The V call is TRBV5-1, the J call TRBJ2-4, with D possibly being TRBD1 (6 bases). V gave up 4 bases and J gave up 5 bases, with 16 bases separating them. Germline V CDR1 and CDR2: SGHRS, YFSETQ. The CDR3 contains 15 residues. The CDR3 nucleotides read TGCGCCAGCAGCCTATCCGGGACAATCCAAAACATTCAGTACTTC. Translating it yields CASSLSGTIQNIQYF.

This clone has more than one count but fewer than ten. CDR3 in DNA: TGTGCCAGCAGTTACTCGATAAACGAGCGGGATGGCTACACCTTC. This gives the protein CASSYSINERDGYTF. The rearrangement joins TRBV6-5 to TRBJ1-2; D uncertain. The V gene's germline CDR1 is MNHEY and CDR2 SVGAGI. This CDR3 spans 15 amino acids. Trimming stripped 0 bases from V and 6 bases from J, with 14 bases between.

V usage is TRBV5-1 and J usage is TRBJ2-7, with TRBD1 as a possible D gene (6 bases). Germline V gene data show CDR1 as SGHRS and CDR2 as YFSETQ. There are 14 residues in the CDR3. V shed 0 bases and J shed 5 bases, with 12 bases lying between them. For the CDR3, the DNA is TGCGCCAGCAGCTTGGAGGCAGGGGCAGACGAGCAGTACTTC. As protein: CASSLEAGADEQYF.

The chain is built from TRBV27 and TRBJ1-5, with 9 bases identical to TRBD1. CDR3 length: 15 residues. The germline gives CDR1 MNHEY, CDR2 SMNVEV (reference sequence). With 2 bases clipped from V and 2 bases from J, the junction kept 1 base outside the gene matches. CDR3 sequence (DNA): TGTGCCAGCAGTTTAGGACAGGGGCGCAATCAGCCCCAGCATTTT. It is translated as CASSLGQGRNQPQHF.

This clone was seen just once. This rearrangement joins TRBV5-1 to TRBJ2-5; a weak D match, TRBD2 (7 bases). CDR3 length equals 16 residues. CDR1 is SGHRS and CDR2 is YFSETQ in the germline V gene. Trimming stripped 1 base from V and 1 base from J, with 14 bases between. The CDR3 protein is CASSLRGAKLQETQYF. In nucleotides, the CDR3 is TGCGCCAGCAGCTTGCGGGGGGCCAAACTCCAAGAGACCCAGTACTTC.

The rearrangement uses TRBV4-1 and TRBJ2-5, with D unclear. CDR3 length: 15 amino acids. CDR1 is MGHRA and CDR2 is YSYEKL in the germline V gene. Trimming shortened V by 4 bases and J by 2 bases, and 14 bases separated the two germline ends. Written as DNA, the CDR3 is TGCGCCAGCAGCCTGCGAAGCGCGATACAAGAGACCCAGTACTTC. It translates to CASSLRSAIQETQYF.